One sample yielded the 7 T cell receptor beta chains listed below, sequenced in a study of OX40 agonist ivuxolimab in advanced cancers. Assay: immunoSEQ multiplex PCR; the TCRdb copy retains only in-frame clones and omits some. Of about 71,000 clones listed, approximately 90% are singletons. Sequenced here: CD4+ or CD8+ T cells sorted from blood, sampled in a trial of the OX40 agonist ivuxolimab. These receptors were collected from an adult with an advanced solid tumor such as melanoma, head and neck, liver or kidney cancer.

CDR3 loop: CASSGGQEHYSYEQYF. CDR3 bases: TGTGCCAGCAGTGGGGGACAGGAACATTACTCCTACGAGCAGTACTTC. The V call is TRBV25-1, the J call TRBJ2-7; 8 nucleotides align to TRBD1. This CDR3 has 16 residues. Germline CDR1 is MGHDK and CDR2 is SYGVNS. V shed 4 bases and J 0 bases; nucleotides not matched to a gene: 8.

J is TRBJ1-5 and V is TRBV2; no definite D call. Germline CDR1 and CDR2: SNHLY and FYNNEI. V was cut by 4 bases and J by 4 bases, with 11 bases left in between. The length of the CDR3 is 14 residues. CDR3 nucleotides: TGTGCCAGCAGTGCGGGGTCGGTTAATCAGCCCCAGCATTTT. Its protein is CASSAGSVNQPQHF.

The chain employs TRBV7-9 and TRBJ1-1; no definite D call. The CDR3 covers 14 residues. Between the trimmed V and J ends, which lost 1 base and 3 bases, there was a span of 9 bases. CDR1 and CDR2 (germline): SEHNR, FQNEAQ (reference sequence). The CDR3 sequence is CASSLGGSHTEAFF. CDR3 coding DNA: TGTGCCAGCAGCTTAGGGGGATCGCACACTGAAGCTTTCTTT. Full variable domain (outside the CDR3, taken from reference TRBV7-9 and TRBJ1-1): DTGVSQNPRHKITKRGQNVTFRCDPISEHNRLYWYRQTLGQGPEFLTYFQNEAQLEKSRLLSDRFSAERPKGSFSTLEIQRTEQGDSAMYLCASSLGGSHTEAFFGQGTRLTVV.

The chain has TRBV11-2 and TRBJ1-6, with 7 bases fitting TRBD1. With V trimmed by 8 bases and J by 10 bases, 5 bases remained unmatched. The CDR3 runs 12 residues. Germline V CDR1 and CDR2: SGHAT, FQNNGV. CDR3 protein: CASGQEGSPLHF. CDR3 in DNA: TGTGCCAGCGGACAGGAGGGATCACCCCTCCACTTT.

This chain links TRBV11-1 with TRBJ2-2, with D maybe TRBD1 (6 bases). V lost 1 base to trimming and J lost 6 bases, with 15 bases between them. Germline V gene lookup returns CDR1 SGHAT and CDR2 FQDESV (reference sequence). The CDR3 spans 16 residues. Written as DNA, the CDR3 is TGTGCCAGCAGCTTAGTAGGGGACAAATCCGCCGGGGAGCTGTTTTTT. As protein: CASSLVGDKSAGELFF.

The CDR3 DNA is TGCGCCAGCAGCCAGTCACAGGTGAACACTGAAGCTTTCTTT. It yields the protein CASSQSQVNTEAFF. V usage is TRBV4-1 and J usage is TRBJ1-1, with D possibly matching TRBD1 (5 bases). Germline V lookup: CDR1 MGHRA, CDR2 YSYEKL. CDR3 length: 14 residues. V shed 3 bases and J shed 0 bases, with 8 bases lying between them.

The chain combines TRBV6-6 with TRBJ2-7; 9 nucleotides match TRBD1. Germline V CDR1 and CDR2: MNHNY, SVGAGI (reference sequence). J gave up 6 bases and V 5 bases, and 8 bases lay outside the gene matches. The CDR3 sequence is 14 residues long. Written as DNA, the CDR3 is TGTGCCAGCAGTCCCGGGACAGGGCTTAGCGAGCAGTACTTC. It is translated as CASSPGTGLSEQYF.